This TCR beta chain was observed in a study of tumor-infiltrating lymphocytes in primary liver carcinoma (dated by TCRdb to 2015 to 2018). Study-level background: Of the five patients, three men and two women aged 30 to 69 years, four had hepatocellular carcinoma and one had combined HCC and intrahepatic cholangiocarcinoma. Each sample produced roughly 3.5 to 8 million productive TCRbeta reads, and read depth showed no significant difference between tissue types. TCRbeta repertoire sequencing covered 35 specimens from 5 patients: around 25 tumor regions, 5 adjacent noncancerous liver tissues and 5 peripheral blood samples. Across five regions of each liver tumor, along with adjacent normal tissue and blood, the study brought together TCRbeta repertoire sequencing, expression microarrays and whole-exome sequencing. Technical replicate repertoires showed high reproducibility, with mean shared-clone rates roughly 0.88 and correlation coefficients above 0.95. The tumors of the five patients were staged as T1-T3 N0M0, with maximum diameters ranging from roughly 4 to 10 cm. The approximately 25 tumor region samples were profiled with Agilent mRNA microarrays so that TCRbeta repertoire diversity could be related to the local molecular phenotype.

Paper-wide results and their limitations: Only a few patients were included in the study, and the authors note that the findings should be validated in a larger study. Compared with blood, tumors had a significantly larger share of the repertoire taken up by the top 250 clones (p = 0.039). Only the TCR beta chain was sequenced, which likely underestimates true repertoire diversity because unpaired alpha chains were not captured. Since the samples were bulk and unsorted, there was no way to compare CD4+ and CD8+ T cell repertoires. Only about 7-25% of top clones were found in all five regions of a tumor, suggesting spatial heterogeneity of tumor-infiltrating T cells. Repertoire overlap was found to be higher between tumor regions (mean approximately 35%) than between tumor-adjacent (roughly 17%) or tumor-blood (about 15%) pairs, consistent with antigen-driven expansion.

The CDR3 is 16 residues long, ends included. Only the CDR3 DNA is retained, 48 bases long and in frame from the first base. According to the germline V gene, CDR1 reads SGHVS and CDR2 reads FQNEAQ. Without any cell sorting, total RNA and DNA were extracted together from approximately 22-30 mg of bulk tissue using the AllPrep DNA/RNA mini kit. Roughly five patients with histopathologically diagnosed primary liver carcinoma underwent surgical resection in China between late 2015 and March 2016. Chronic HBV infection was present in the patients, and the patients were treatment-naive at sampling. Each tumor was sampled at five spatially separated regions: the tumor centre plus the superior, inferior, left-lateral and right-lateral poles. According to histology, viable tumor cells made up more than 75% of every tumor sample. Each fresh piece of tumor and adjacent tissue was cut in two, with one half stored in RNAlater at -80 degrees C and the other half sent for histology.

Using a constant-region primer and ProtoScript II reverse transcriptase, TCRbeta-specific cDNA was reverse-transcribed from around 520 ng total RNA. Construction of the TCRbeta libraries relied on three nested rounds of multiplex PCR, following a slightly modified ARM-PCR procedure. Each of the first two PCR rounds ran for approximately 10 cycles and used multiplex TRBV1-TRBV30 forward primers together with a Cbeta reverse primer. Sample barcodes and Illumina adapters were attached in a final 25-cycle PCR using Deep VentR polymerase. Before sequencing, amplicons of 200-500 bp were gel-purified using a QIAquick gel extraction kit. An Illumina HiSeq 2500 was used to sequence the TCRbeta amplicons with 250-bp paired-end reads. Processing in the source paper ran as follows. Quality trimming of reads was performed with Trimmomatic v0.33, and paired reads were merged with FLASH v1.2.11 so that full CDR3 sequences could be recovered. V, D and J germline segments were assigned to the rearranged TCRbeta sequences using MiGEC v1.2.1b. Clonotype statistics and Shannon-Wiener diversity indices were computed with VDJtools v1.0.0. Except for diversity analysis, only the 250 most abundant clonotypes of each sample were used in subsequent analyses to reduce sampling bias. The public sequencing data were trimmed at Q25 with fastp and processed into clonotypes with MiXCR by TCRdb, which kept only in-frame beta chains. Every distinct CDR3 protein forms one entry, paired with its most common genes and DNA. TCRdb's processing, not the study's, gives the V and J calls here. The sample contains roughly 120,000 distinct CDR3 sequences, 55% to 75% of them found a single time. Clones ranked in the top ten supply around 9% of the sample.

Of note for this clonotype: The clone's antigen remains unknown. The CDR3 ends on some other residue instead of the conserved phenylalanine or tryptophan, so this is likely a read error.

The receptor's source is a woman aged 55-75 years with primary liver carcinoma and hepatitis B virus infection. This receptor chain uses TRBV7-8 and TRBJ2-7, with 11 middle bases fitting TRBD2. The sample comprised liver tumor tissue from sampling region 1. The label giving this sample's cell subset or site can be read as: tumor region T1, superior pole. The nucleotide sequence reads TGCGCCAGCAACTCATCGGGACTAGCGGTTTACTACGAGCAGTACTCC. It codes for CASNSSGLAVYYEQYS.